Following are 11 T cell receptor beta chains from one sample sequenced in a study of cytomegalovirus exposure and HLA in healthy donors. The repertoire was sequenced with immunoSEQ multiplex PCR; TCRdb's copy has only in-frame clones and lacks some. The profile covers some 120,000 clones, with more than 95% appearing a single time and 1.5% to 2% taken by the ten largest. Input material: PBMCs. These TCRs come from a man aged 18 to 35 in good health and CMV-seronegative.

The chain links TRBV13 to TRBJ2-1; D gene ambiguous. This CDR3 region has 9 residues. Germline CDR1 and CDR2: PRHDT and FYEKMQ (reference sequence). Trimming removed 8 bases from V and 10 bases from J, with 6 bases in between. CDR3 DNA: TGTGCCAGCGGCAGAGAGCAGTTCTTC. Its protein is CASGREQFF.

This chain links TRBV18 with TRBJ2-7; D is ambiguous. Germline CDR1 is KGHSH and CDR2 is LQKENI. V was trimmed by 6 bases and J by 1 base, leaving 7 bases between them. The CDR3 consists of 12 residues. The CDR3 loop reads CASSRESYEQYF. CDR3 in DNA: TGTGCCAGCTCTCGCGAGTCCTACGAGCAGTACTTC.

The chain carries TRBV4-3 and TRBJ1-1; D gene unclear. CDR3 length equals 16 residues. V dropped 4 bases and J dropped 6 bases, with 21 bases sitting between them. Germline V gives CDR1 LGHNA, CDR2 YSLEER. CDR3 amino acids: CASSPGDFSIEAEAFF. For the CDR3, the DNA is TGCGCCAGCAGCCCCGGGGATTTTTCGATAGAAGCTGAAGCTTTCTTT.

This clone was seen once. CDR3 in amino acids: CASSNRTGSYNEQFF. CDR3 nucleotides: TGTGCCAGCAGCAATAGGACAGGCTCCTACAATGAGCAGTTCTTC. The J gene is TRBJ2-1, the V gene TRBV11-2; 7 bases match TRBD1. Per the germline V gene, CDR1 is SGHAT and CDR2 is FQNNGV. Germline trimming cut 5 bases from V and 0 bases from J; bases unmatched to any gene: 4. This CDR3 region has 15 residues.

The chain carries TRBV6-1 and TRBJ2-7; a weak D match, TRBD2 (6 bases). The CDR3 contains 15 residues. V was shortened by 2 bases and J by 1 base, with 12 bases between the two germline ends. Looked up from germline, CDR1 is MNHNS and CDR2 is SASEGT. The CDR3 here is CASSEYPGVSYEQYF. CDR3 coding DNA: TGTGCCAGCAGTGAATACCCGGGAGTTTCCTACGAGCAGTACTTC.

The rearrangement links TRBV7-9 to TRBJ1-5; TRBD1 agrees at 7 bases. Germline-derived CDR1 and CDR2 are SEHNR and FQNEAQ (reference sequence). V dropped 1 base and J dropped 7; count of bases not matched to a gene: 7. This CDR3 region has 15 residues. CDR3 loop: CASSLVGETGQPQHF. The DNA for the CDR3 is TGTGCCAGCAGCTTAGTGGGGGAGACAGGGCAGCCCCAGCATTTT.

The rearrangement joins TRBV27 to TRBJ1-1; D ambiguous. Deletions cut 3 bases from V and 1 base from J, with 6 bases between. The germline V gene encodes CDR1 MNHEY and CDR2 SMNVEV (reference sequence). The length of the CDR3 is 13 residues. As DNA, the CDR3 is TGTGCCAGCAGTTTCGACTGGAACACTGAAGCTTTCTTT. This sequence encodes CASSFDWNTEAFF.

This clone appeared once. This rearrangement joins TRBV7-9 to TRBJ2-7; 12 bases map to TRBD1. The J segment lost 7 bases and the V segment lost 4 bases, leaving 8 bases of the junction unmatched. CDR1 is SEHNR, CDR2 FQNEAQ, per germline (reference sequence). The CDR3 has 15 residues. The CDR3 sequence: CASSSPGTGGFEQYF. Written as DNA, the CDR3 is TGTGCCAGCAGCTCGCCCGGGACAGGGGGCTTTGAGCAGTACTTC.

The rearrangement uses TRBV27 and TRBJ1-4, with 7 bases lining up with TRBD1. V gave up 6 bases and J gave up 5 bases; unmatched junction bases: 0. CDR3 length: 12 residues. CDR1 MNHEY and CDR2 SMNVEV come from the germline V gene (reference sequence). CDR3 nucleotide sequence: TGTGCCAGCAGGGGACAGAATGAAAAACTGTTTTTT. It encodes CASRGQNEKLFF.

The rearrangement uses TRBV9 and TRBJ2-2, with 8 bases identical to TRBD1. Germline CDR1 reads SGDLS; CDR2 reads YYNGEE. J lost 0 bases, V lost 3 bases, and 4 bases had no gene match. This CDR3 has 16 amino acids. The CDR3, as DNA: TGTGCCAGCAGCGGCACAGGGGGTACGAACACCGGGGAGCTGTTTTTT. Its protein product is CASSGTGGTNTGELFF.

This sequence joins TRBV29-1 and TRBJ1-2, with TRBD1 matching 8 bases. CDR1 is SQVTM and CDR2 is ANQGSEA in the germline V gene. V was clipped by 7 bases and J by 1 base; unmatched bases: 11. The CDR3 consists of 15 residues. As DNA, the CDR3 is TGCAGCGCCGTGGTGGGACAGGCCCTTAACTATGGCTACACCTTC. Protein product: CSAVVGQALNYGYTF.